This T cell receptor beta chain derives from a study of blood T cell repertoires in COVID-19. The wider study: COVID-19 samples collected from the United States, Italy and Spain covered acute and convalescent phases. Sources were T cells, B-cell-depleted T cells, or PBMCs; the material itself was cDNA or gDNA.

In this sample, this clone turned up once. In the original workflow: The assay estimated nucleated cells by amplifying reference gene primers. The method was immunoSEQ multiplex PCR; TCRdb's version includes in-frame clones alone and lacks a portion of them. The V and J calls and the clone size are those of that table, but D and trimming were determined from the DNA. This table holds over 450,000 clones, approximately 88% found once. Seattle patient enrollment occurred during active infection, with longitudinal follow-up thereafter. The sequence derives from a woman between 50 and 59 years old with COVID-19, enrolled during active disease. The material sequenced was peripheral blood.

The CDR3 coding sequence is TGTGCCAGCAGCTCGGGACTAGCCGGCAATGAGCAGTTCTTC. This sequence encodes CASSSGLAGNEQFF. The rearrangement uses TRBV11-3 and TRBJ2-1, with 9 bases that match TRBD2. V was pared by 4 bases and J by 6 bases, with 4 bases of the junction left unmatched. This CDR3 region has 14 residues. Germline V gene lookup returns CDR1 SGHNT and CDR2 YENEEA.